This TCR beta chain was identified in a study of shared clonotypes between healthy human individuals. Measured with immunoSEQ multiplex PCR; TCRdb has only the in-frame clones, and not every one. The top ten hold approximately 1.7% of the sample, which has around 2.1 million clones, 85% to 95% seen once. Terminally differentiated effector memory CD45RA+ cells were excluded from the naive CD8 cells, which were CD45RO-negative and positively selected for CCR7. After removal of 1 base from V and 3 bases from J, the junction contained 2 bases not matched to a gene. The CDR3 totals 14 residues. CDR1 and CDR2 from the germline V gene are SGHVS and FQNEAQ.

Sample: naive CD8+ T cells from PBMCs. The V gene is TRBV7-8, the J gene TRBJ1-1; TRBD1 aligns across 7 bases. The sequence was obtained from a man between 18 and 35 years old in good health. Some clones in this sample may be carry-over from other donors' samples. CDR3 bases: TGTGCCAGCAGCTTAGAACAGGGGTACACTGAAGCTTTCTTT. Translating it yields CASSLEQGYTEAFF.